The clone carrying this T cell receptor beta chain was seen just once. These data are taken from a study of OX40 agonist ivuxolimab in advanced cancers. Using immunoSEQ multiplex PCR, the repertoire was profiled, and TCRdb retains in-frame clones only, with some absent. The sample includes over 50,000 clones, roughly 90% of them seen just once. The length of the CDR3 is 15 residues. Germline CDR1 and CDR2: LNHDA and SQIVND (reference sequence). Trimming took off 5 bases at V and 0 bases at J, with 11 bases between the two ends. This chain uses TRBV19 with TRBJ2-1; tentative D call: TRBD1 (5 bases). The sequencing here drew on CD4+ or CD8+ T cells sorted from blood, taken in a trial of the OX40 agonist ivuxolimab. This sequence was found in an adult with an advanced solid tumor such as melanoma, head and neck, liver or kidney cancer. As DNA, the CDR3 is TGTGCCAGTAGTCCCCAGGGTAGCTCCTACAATGAGCAGTTCTTC. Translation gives CASSPQGSSYNEQFF. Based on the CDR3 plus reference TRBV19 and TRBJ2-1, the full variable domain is DGGITQSPKYLFRKEGQNVTLSCEQNLNHDAMYWYRQDPGQGLRLIYYSQIVNDFQKGDIAEGYSVSREKKESFPLTVTSAQKNPTAFYLCASSPQGSSYNEQFFGPGTRLTVL.